This record concerns one T cell receptor beta chain sequence. Its antigen remains unidentified. No base quality information exists; no much larger clone differs at one position. V trim: 6 bases; J trim: 4 bases; unmatched bases: 5. From cysteine to phenylalanine, the CDR3 is 15 amino acids long. Only the CDR3 part of the read is kept: 45 bases, read in frame from the first base. CDR1 and CDR2 are drawn from the germline V gene: MRHNA, SNTAGT. The source of the sample is a study of identifying expanded T cells in peripheral blood (dated by TCRdb to between 2018 and 2021). General notes on the study: Separate aliquots of the same genomic DNA pool were sequenced to produce technical replicates, and four replicates were compared in pairs.

TCRbeta CDR3 regions were profiled by bias-controlled multiplex PCR amplification of genomic DNA with the immunoSEQ Assay. The study's own analysis went as follows. To quantify the absolute abundance of each unique TCRbeta CDR3 region, the sequences were collapsed and filtered. Two models were used to test differential abundance: a binomial model (Fisher-equivalent) and a beta-binomial model that adds time-dependent variance fitted from healthy donors. Any clone with fewer than 5 combined templates was excluded, and a clone was called differentially abundant if its Benjamini-Hochberg FDR was below 0.01. Using the form v = (b*log(k)+a)^2, the beta-binomial variance was modeled as a function of the total template count across the two samples. TCRdb retrieved this table from immuneACCESS and kept in-frame rearrangements only. Not all clones are present; in checked studies, unresolved V genes account for under half, and no reason is known for the remainder. The V and J calls and the clone size are those of that table, but D and trimming were determined from the DNA. A total of some 91,000 clones appear in this sample, around 89% of them only once. Roughly 4.2% of the sample is in the top ten clones.

During the collection period, no infections or other immune events were recorded for the healthy donors. Blood repertoires from healthy donors were used as a training cohort for calibrating time-dependent variance in a beta-binomial model of differential abundance of T-cell clones. The training cohort was composed of some ten healthy donors, 3 female and 7 male. On average the donors were approximately 42 years old, and their ages spanned about 25 to 64 years. Whole blood, obtained from a commercial supplier, was collected from each healthy donor at three time points spaced roughly 14 days apart. For immunosequencing, genomic DNA was extracted from whole blood that had not been sorted. Beyond this particular receptor, the publication reports: Across all healthy-donor time intervals, the beta-binomial model significantly lowered both the number of clones called differentially abundant and the false-positive rate. The authors expected biological variance in healthy repertoires might increase further over much longer intervals such as months to years. For all healthy donors, the variance in clone template counts between roughly 2-week samples rose significantly as total template count increased. About 1.1 differentially abundant clones were flagged by the binomial model between technical replicates, whereas about 16 and 20 were flagged over around two weeks and four weeks, respectively.

This receptor was taken from a person aged 18 to 70 in good health. Material for sequencing was blood. Rearrangement joined TRBV6-4 to TRBJ2-2, with 10 bases matching TRBD1. The CDR3 protein sequence reads: CASRAGTGVTGELFF. The nucleotide sequence reads TGTGCCAGCAGAGCGGGGACAGGGGTCACCGGGGAGCTGTTTTTT.